The 10 T cell receptor beta chains given below trace back to one sample, sequenced in a study of cytomegalovirus exposure and HLA in healthy donors. Sequencing was performed with immunoSEQ multiplex PCR; in TCRdb, only in-frame clones are kept and a portion is missing. The sample includes approximately 220,000 clones, 85% to 90% of them seen just once. Sequenced material: PBMCs. These receptors were obtained from a young man in good health and CMV-seronegative.

This clone was observed once. At the DNA level, this CDR3 is encoded by other sequences in the same sample as well. CDR3 sequence (DNA): TGTGCCAGCAGTTTCCTAGGCGAGCAGTACTTC. Residues: CASSFLGEQYF. This chain joins TRBV28 and TRBJ2-7; D gene ambiguous. Germline assignment: CDR1 MDHEN and CDR2 SYDVKM. V shed 3 bases and J shed 6 bases, with 6 bases lying between them. The CDR3 totals 11 residues.

The chain is built from TRBV6-8 and TRBJ2-1; 7 nucleotides match TRBD1. CDR1 and CDR2 (germline): MNHGY, SAAAGT. Trimming took 4 bases from V and 6 from J; bases not matched to a gene: 9. This CDR3 contains 15 residues. This chain's CDR3 is CASSSDRAMANEQFF. CDR3 nucleotides: TGTGCCAGCAGTTCAGACAGGGCGATGGCCAATGAGCAGTTCTTC.

CDR3 DNA: TGTGCCAGCAGTTCGGACATTGTCCACAATGAGCAGTTCTTC. Residues: CASSSDIVHNEQFF. This rearrangement joins TRBV28 to TRBJ2-1, with D possibly being TRBD1 (5 bases). In germline, CDR1 is MDHEN, CDR2 SYDVKM. Deletions cut 4 bases from V and 5 bases from J, with 12 bases between. There are 14 residues in the CDR3.

This clone was detected once. The chain uses TRBV29-1 and TRBJ2-3, with 9 positions matching TRBD2. CDR1 and CDR2 (germline): SQVTM, ANQGSEA. The CDR3 loop spans 16 amino acids. V dropped 1 base and J dropped 5; count of bases not matched to a gene: 10. CDR3 in DNA: TGCAGCGTTGAAGGAATCGCTAGCGGGAATGTAGATACGCAGTATTTT. Encoded protein: CSVEGIASGNVDTQYF.

This clone was counted once. CDR3 DNA: TGCAGCCTAAGCGGGAGTAGTCGGAATGAGCAGTTCTTC. Its translation: CSLSGSSRNEQFF. The chain has TRBV29-1 and TRBJ2-1, with 8 bases fitting TRBD2. Germline values: CDR1 SQVTM, CDR2 ANQGSEA. Losses at the gene ends were 8 bases for V and 7 bases for J; bases not matched to a gene: 10. This CDR3 contains 13 residues.

The chain recombines TRBV2 with TRBJ1-1, with 7 positions matching TRBD1. Trimming cost V 6 bases and J 10 bases; bases outside gene matches: 14. This CDR3 spans 14 amino acids. Per the germline V gene, CDR1 is SNHLY and CDR2 is FYNNEI. CDR3 nucleotide sequence: TGTGCCAGCAGGGGGGACAGTGAGGCTGGGGCAGCTTTCTTT. It specifies CASRGDSEAGAAFF.

The rearrangement uses TRBV6-5 and TRBJ2-7, with D tentatively TRBD2 (5 bases). In germline, CDR1 is MNHEY, CDR2 SVGAGI. The CDR3 consists of 13 residues. Deletions cut 6 bases from V and 5 bases from J, with 14 bases between. Here the CDR3 DNA reads TGTGCCAGCAGCCCCGGGTGGAGGAACGAGCAGTACTTC. Encoded protein: CASSPGWRNEQYF.

This chain uses TRBV28 with TRBJ1-5; 9 bases fit TRBD1. The CDR3 is 14 amino acids. Looked up from germline, CDR1 is MDHEN and CDR2 is SYDVKM. V gave up 5 bases and J gave up 5 bases; unmatched junction bases: 4. The CDR3 is CASSPDRGDQPQHF. In DNA, the CDR3 is TGTGCCAGCAGTCCAGACAGGGGGGATCAGCCCCAGCATTTT.

The chain links TRBV5-4 to TRBJ2-7, with TRBD1 identical over 10 bases. CDR1 is SGHNT, CDR2 YYREEE, per germline (reference sequence). After removal of 4 bases from V and 4 bases from J, the junction contained 2 bases not matched to a gene. This CDR3 region has 13 residues. The CDR3 bases are TGTGCCAGCAGCCGGGACAGGGGTTACGAGCAGTACTTC. Protein sequence: CASSRDRGYEQYF.

The V and J genes are TRBV28 and TRBJ2-1; the D gene is possibly TRBD2 (6 bases). This CDR3 is 16 amino acids long. CDR1 is MDHEN, CDR2 SYDVKM, per germline. Trimming removed 7 bases from V and 0 bases from J, with 16 bases in between. CDR3 region: CASNPSGLSSYNEQFF. For the CDR3, the DNA is TGTGCCAGCAATCCGAGCGGGTTGAGCTCCTACAATGAGCAGTTCTTC.